A single sample gave rise to the 25 T cell receptor beta chains below, sequenced in a study of cytomegalovirus exposure and HLA in healthy donors. PCR used 60 Vbeta primers and 13 Jbeta primers. Produced via immunoSEQ multiplex PCR; TCRdb's table is partial and in-frame only. The sample contains fewer than 45,000 clones, roughly three quarters of which appear only once. Sequenced material: PBMCs. The receptors here all came from a woman aged 30 to 39 in good health and CMV-seropositive.

This clone turned up a few times. J is TRBJ2-1 and V is TRBV29-1; 11 nucleotides agree with TRBD2. The CDR3 loop spans 15 amino acids. The J segment lost 0 bases and the V segment lost 6 bases, leaving 4 bases of the junction unmatched. Germline loops: CDR1 SQVTM, CDR2 ANQGSEA. In nucleotides, the CDR3 is TGCAGCGTAGGACTAGCGGGTAGCTCCTACAATGAGCAGTTCTTC. This gives the protein CSVGLAGSSYNEQFF.

This clone was detected only a few times. The chain combines TRBV11-2 with TRBJ2-1; 8 positions match TRBD2. The length of the CDR3 is 15 residues. Germline V gene data show CDR1 as SGHAT and CDR2 as FQNNGV. V shed 5 bases and J 1 base; nucleotides not matched to a gene: 4. The CDR3 region is CASSQKRGSYNEQFF. CDR3 bases: TGTGCCAGCAGCCAAAAGCGGGGGTCCTACAATGAGCAGTTCTTC.

Concerning this clone: Its ends do not fully match the called genes, so a read error is possible. The chain employs TRBV10-2 and TRBJ1-2; perhaps TRBD1 as D (6 bases). Germline CDR1 is WSHSY and CDR2 is SAAADI. CDR3 length: 15 residues. The CDR3 DNA sequence: TGCGCCAGCAGTGAGAGGGCAGGGGCCTCTTATGGCTACCCCTTC. Translation: CASSERAGASYGYPF.

The chain employs TRBV5-4 and TRBJ1-2; weak D call: TRBD1 (5 bases). Trimming removed 0 bases at V and 6 bases at J, with 15 bases between. The CDR3 contains 15 residues. Germline-derived CDR1 and CDR2 are SGHNT and YYREEE (reference sequence). The CDR3 reads CASSLAAGNLDGYTF. CDR3 nucleotides: TGTGCCAGCAGCTTGGCAGCAGGGAATCTAGATGGCTACACCTTC.

This chain connects TRBV7-8 to TRBJ2-3, with D possibly TRBD1 on 6 matching bases. Germline V CDR1 and CDR2: SGHVS, FQNEAQ. CDR3 length equals 16 residues. V lost 0 bases, J lost 0 bases, and 10 bases lay in between. The CDR3 DNA sequence: TGTGCCAGCAGCTTAGCGGGGGCAGCCAGCACAGATACGCAGTATTTT. This translates into CASSLAGAASTDTQYF. The full variable domain, rest sourced from reference TRBV7-8 and TRBJ2-3, is GAGVSQSPRYKVAKRGQDVALRCDPISGHVSLFWYQQALGQGPEFLTYFQNEAQLDKSGLPSDRFFAERPEGSVSTLKIQRTQQEDSAVYLCASSLAGAASTDTQYFGPGTRLTVL.

Remarks on this clone: A read error may produce the germline difference seen at one junction end. The V and J genes are TRBV2 and TRBJ2-7; 9 positions match TRBD1. The CDR3 totals 14 residues. Germline loops: CDR1 SNHLY, CDR2 FYNNEI. The CDR3 protein is CASMSTGGTYEQSF. The CDR3 bases are TGTGCCAGCATGTCGACAGGGGGTACCTACGAGCAGTCCTTC.

The chain employs TRBV6-5 and TRBJ2-7, with 7 nucleotides matching TRBD1. Germline V gene lookup returns CDR1 MNHEY and CDR2 SVGAGI. There are 13 residues in the CDR3. With V trimmed by 6 bases and J by 2 bases, 4 bases remained unmatched. This chain's CDR3 is CASRNRGTYEQYF. The CDR3 coding sequence is TGTGCCAGCAGGAACAGGGGTACCTACGAGCAGTACTTC.

The rearrangement joins TRBV12-5 to TRBJ2-1; D is possibly TRBD2 (7 bases). Trimming took 2 bases from V and 1 from J, leaving 18 bases between them. The length of the CDR3 is 18 residues. Germline CDR1 reads LGHNT; CDR2 reads FRNRAP. Written as DNA, the CDR3 is TGTGCTAGTGGTTTGCCGGGGGGCCTTGGGAGGTCCTACAATGAGCAGTTCTTC. This encodes CASGLPGGLGRSYNEQFF.

V and J are TRBV5-4 and TRBJ2-5; TRBD1 agrees at 7 bases. The CDR3 is made up of 14 amino acids. The germline V gene encodes CDR1 SGHNT and CDR2 YYREEE (reference sequence). The V segment lost 4 bases and the J segment 3 bases; nucleotides outside the gene matches: 6. CDR3 coding DNA: TGTGCCAGCAGCCGGGACAGTTCAAAAGAGACCCAGTACTTC. Residues: CASSRDSSKETQYF.

On this clone itself: Its ends do not fully match the called genes, so a read error is possible. The chain combines TRBV7-9 with TRBJ2-7; D might be TRBD1 (5 bases). The CDR3 length is 12 residues. Germline-derived CDR1 and CDR2 are SEHNR and FQNEAQ (reference sequence). The CDR3 loop is CSSSQGGYEQYF. The DNA for the CDR3 is TGTTCCAGCAGCCAGGGTGGCTACGAGCAGTACTTC.

The chain is built from TRBV27 and TRBJ1-2; TRBD1 aligns across 8 bases. The CDR3 runs 15 residues. In germline, CDR1 is MNHEY, CDR2 SMNVEV (reference sequence). Trimming cost V 2 bases and J 2 bases; bases outside gene matches: 4. The CDR3 reads CASSLARQGNYGYTF. In nucleotides, the CDR3 is TGTGCCAGCAGTTTAGCTCGACAGGGGAACTATGGCTACACCTTC.

This chain uses TRBV2 with TRBJ2-3; 11 positions agree with TRBD2. CDR1 SNHLY and CDR2 FYNNEI come from the germline V gene. V was clipped by 6 bases and J by 2 bases; unmatched bases: 1. The CDR3 length is 14 residues. The CDR3 here is CASRLAGDTDTQYF. The CDR3 nucleotides are TGTGCCAGCAGACTAGCGGGGGACACAGATACGCAGTATTTT.

This chain links TRBV2 with TRBJ2-5, with 11 nucleotides matching TRBD2. With 4 bases clipped from V and 4 bases from J, the junction kept 11 bases outside the gene matches. Germline V gene data show CDR1 as SNHLY and CDR2 as FYNNEI. The CDR3 length is 17 residues. As DNA, the CDR3 is TGTGCCAGCAGTGGGTCGACTAGCGGGACGGTAGGAGAGACCCAGTACTTC. Residues: CASSGSTSGTVGETQYF.

The V call is TRBV7-9, the J call TRBJ2-5, with D hard to call. Germline V gives CDR1 SEHNR, CDR2 FQNEAQ (reference sequence). V lost 7 bases and J 1 base, leaving 16 bases between the germline ends. The CDR3 has 15 residues. CDR3 nucleotides: TGTGCCAGCACCTTTTCCGAGGAGTTCCAAGAGACCCAGTACTTC. It specifies CASTFSEEFQETQYF.

This clone showed up just once. This chain links TRBV9 with TRBJ1-5; weak D call: TRBD1 (5 bases). Germline lookup yields CDR1 SGDLS and CDR2 YYNGEE. The CDR3 contains 16 residues. Trimming removed 0 bases from V and 6 bases from J, with 16 bases in between. For the CDR3, the DNA is TGTGCCAGCAGCGTAGAATGTTGGGCAGGGTTTCAGCCCCAGCATTTT. Protein product: CASSVECWAGFQPQHF.

The chain recombines TRBV27 with TRBJ2-7, with a weak D call TRBD2 (6 bases). Trimming pared 7 bases from V and 0 bases from J, leaving 13 bases between. CDR3 length equals 14 residues. The germline CDR1 and CDR2 sequences are MNHEY and SMNVEV (reference sequence). Here the CDR3 DNA reads TGTGCCAGCAAAGAGCGGGCCCCCTCCTACGAGCAGTACTTC. It translates to CASKERAPSYEQYF.

This clone appeared a few times. The rearrangement links TRBV4-2 to TRBJ2-1, with 11 bases lining up with TRBD2. The germline CDR1 and CDR2 sequences are LGHNA and YNFKEQ. V trimming: 0 bases; J trimming: 6 bases; junction bases outside the gene matches: 19. The CDR3 runs to 21 residues. CDR3 protein: CASSQDAPYYSLAGDGNEQFF. DNA for the CDR3: TGTGCCAGCAGCCAAGATGCTCCCTACTACTCACTAGCGGGAGATGGCAATGAGCAGTTCTTC.

The CDR3 region is CASGLDRETDTQYF. CDR3 DNA sequence: TGTGCTAGTGGTTTGGACAGGGAGACAGATACGCAGTATTTT. The rearrangement joins TRBV12-5 to TRBJ2-3, with a possible D match to TRBD1 (6 bases). From germline, CDR1 is LGHNT and CDR2 FRNRAP. Trimming took 1 base from V and 3 from J, leaving 8 bases between them. The CDR3 is made up of 14 amino acids. The full variable domain, completed using reference TRBV12-5 and TRBJ2-3, is DARVTQTPRHKVTEMGQEVTMRCQPILGHNTVFWYRQTMMQGLELLAYFRNRAPLDDSGMPKDRFSAEMPDATLATLKIQPSEPRDSAVYFCASGLDRETDTQYFGPGTRLTVL.

The CDR3 sequence: CAITEGLVNEQFF. CDR3 sequence (DNA): TGTGCCATCACGGAGGGGTTGGTCAATGAGCAGTTCTTC. The gene calls are TRBV10-3 and TRBJ2-1; D is perhaps TRBD2 (6 bases). V dropped 7 bases and J dropped 6 bases, with 13 bases sitting between them. The CDR3 extends over 13 amino acids. Germline CDR1 reads ENHRY; CDR2 reads SYGVKD.

This sequence joins TRBV29-1 and TRBJ1-1; 9 nucleotides align to TRBD1. Germline loops: CDR1 SQVTM, CDR2 ANQGSEA. The V segment lost 2 bases and the J segment 10 bases; nucleotides outside the gene matches: 5. This CDR3 comprises 12 residues. The CDR3 DNA reads as TGCAGCGTTGAACAACAGGGGGCTGGAGCTTTCTTT. Its protein is CSVEQQGAGAFF. The full variable domain, rest sourced from reference TRBV29-1 and TRBJ1-1, is SAVISQKPSRDICQRGTSLTIQCQVDSQVTMMFWYRQQPGQSLTLIATANQGSEATYESGFVIDKFPISRPNLTFSTLTVSNMSPEDSSIYLCSVEQQGAGAFFGQGTRLTVV.

This clone was detected only a few times. The chain uses TRBV7-9 and TRBJ2-3; 12 nucleotides line up with TRBD2. After removal of 4 bases from V and 2 bases from J, the junction contained 7 bases not matched to a gene. Germline CDR1 and CDR2: SEHNR and FQNEAQ (reference sequence). The CDR3 consists of 17 residues. The CDR3 nucleotides read TGTGCCAGCAGCTCCTGGACTAGCGGGGCTTACACAGATACGCAGTATTTT. It translates to CASSSWTSGAYTDTQYF.

This clone was seen only once. J is TRBJ2-7 and V is TRBV19; D perhaps matches TRBD2 (5 bases). Germline-derived CDR1 and CDR2 are LNHDA and SQIVND (reference sequence). This CDR3 region has 14 residues. V lost 3 bases, J lost 2 bases, and 11 bases lay in between. In DNA form, the CDR3 reads TGTGCCAGTAGTATTCGGGGTTTCACCTACGAGCAGTACTTC. This gives the protein CASSIRGFTYEQYF.

V usage is TRBV11-2 and J usage is TRBJ1-1; possible D gene TRBD1, 6 bases. Germline lookup yields CDR1 SGHAT and CDR2 FQNNGV. This CDR3 contains 15 residues. V lost 6 bases and J 5 bases, leaving 19 bases between the germline ends. In DNA form, the CDR3 reads TGTGCCAGCAGGTCGGACAGAGACTTAATAACTGAAGCTTTCTTT. It translates to CASRSDRDLITEAFF.

The chain is built from TRBV19 and TRBJ2-7; TRBD1 might be the D (6 bases). This CDR3 comprises 13 residues. The germline gives CDR1 LNHDA, CDR2 SQIVND (reference sequence). Deletions cut 4 bases from V and 2 bases from J, with 9 bases between. The CDR3 bases are TGTGCCAGTAGTAGAACAGGGCCCTACGAGCAGTACTTC. It encodes CASSRTGPYEQYF.

DNA of the CDR3: TGTGCCAGCAGCCTTACCGGGACAGCGACCTCTGGGGCCAACGTCCTGACTTTC. It specifies CASSLTGTATSGANVLTF. The chain employs TRBV5-4 and TRBJ2-6, with 7 positions matching TRBD1. V lost 4 bases, J lost 0 bases, and 10 bases stayed unmatched. This CDR3 spans 18 amino acids. CDR1 is SGHNT, CDR2 YYREEE, per germline (reference sequence). The full variable domain, with the rest looked up from reference TRBV5-4 and TRBJ2-6, is ETGVTQSPTHLIKTRGQQVTLRCSSQSGHNTVSWYQQALGQGPQFIFQYYREEENGRGNFPPRFSGLQFPNYSSELNVNALELDDSALYLCASSLTGTATSGANVLTFGAGSRLTVL.